This T cell receptor (beta chain) derives from a study of T cells expressing NK-cell markers. About the study: Cells sorted as CD3+CD56+NKG2C+, CD3+CD56+NKG2C- and CD3+CD56-NKG2C+ T cells supplied the TCR beta repertoires.

This CDR3 comprises 15 residues. CDR1 and CDR2 (germline): KGHSH, LQKENI. The authors generated TCR beta cDNA through 5'RACE template switching with UMIs. TCRdb re-called the 5' RACE reads, yielding one record per CDR3 amino acid sequence without DNA. This sample contains fewer than 300,000 distinct CDR3 sequences. The receptor's source is a woman aged 18-69 years in good health. This chain uses TRBV18 with TRBJ2-2; the TCRdb D gene call, TRBD1, has no DNA to confirm it. The sequenced sample consisted of blood T cells: a sorted CD56 or NKG2C T cell subset, CD4+ or CD8+ T cells, or bulk PBMC T cells (not recorded which). CDR3 residues: CASSPRTANTGELFF.